This passage covers 23 T cell receptor beta chains from one sample sequenced in a study of human CD8 memory T cell subsets. Construction of TCR beta libraries was accomplished by means of UMI-labeled 5' RACE. From the 5' RACE reads, TCRdb lists one entry per CDR3 protein and no DNA. Here the sample table reports roughly 10,000 distinct CDR3 sequences. Sequencing was done on a sample of CD8+ stem-like memory T cells (TSCM and TCM) sorted from PBMCs. Subset meaning: stem-like memory CD8 T cells (TSTEM), CCR7+ PD-1- TIGIT-. The receptors here all came from a human donor in good health.

V usage is TRBV2 and J usage is TRBJ2-1; the TCRdb D gene call, TRBD1, has no DNA to confirm it. Germline values: CDR1 SNHLY, CDR2 FYNNEI. The CDR3 is 14 amino acids. The CDR3 is CASSAEGLGNEQFF.

This clonotype ranks as medium-sized (0.01 to 0.1%) in terms of frequency. This chain links TRBV3-1 with TRBJ2-1; TCRdb gives TRBD2 as the D gene, but with no DNA this cannot be confirmed. The CDR3 consists of 16 residues. Germline V lookup: CDR1 LGHDT, CDR2 YNNKEL (reference sequence). The chain's CDR3 is CASSPKGLNSYNEQFF.

This clonotype is deemed medium-sized by its frequency. V gene TRBV5-1 combines with J gene TRBJ2-2; with no DNA, the TCRdb D assignment of TRBD1 cannot be verified. Germline CDR1 reads SGHRS; CDR2 reads YFSETQ. CDR3 length: 17 amino acids. The CDR3 spells CASSGGLGAQNPGELFF.

The chain has TRBV11-2 and TRBJ2-1. The CDR3 covers 15 residues. The germline V gene has CDR1 SGHAT and CDR2 FQNNGV. Here the CDR3 reads CASSLMFGDYNEQFF.

J is TRBJ2-7 and V is TRBV5-1; TCRdb selects TRBD2, and the lack of DNA leaves this call unchecked. The germline V gene encodes CDR1 SGHRS and CDR2 YFSETQ. The CDR3 contains 14 residues. The CDR3: CASSSGLAENEQYF.

The genes are TRBV6-4 and TRBJ2-1; TCRdb's D gene call, TRBD2, goes unchecked for lack of DNA. Germline lookup yields CDR1 MRHNA and CDR2 SNTAGT. The CDR3 runs to 17 residues. The CDR3 here is CASSDLILADSYNEQFF.

CDR3 in amino acids: CASSPLTSGSTDTQYF. This rearrangement joins TRBV28 to TRBJ2-3; TCRdb lists TRBD2, though no DNA is available to test this call. The CDR3 has 16 residues. Germline CDR1 is MDHEN and CDR2 is SYDVKM. Using reference TRBV28 and TRBJ2-3 for the parts outside the CDR3, the full variable domain is DVKVTQSSRYLVKRTGEKVFLECVQDMDHENMFWYRQDPGLGLRLIYFSYDVKMKEKGDIPEGYSVSREKKERFSLILESASTNQTSMYLCASSPLTSGSTDTQYFGPGTRLTVL.

The chain carries TRBV7-9 and TRBJ2-2; TCRdb picks TRBD1, but there is no DNA to check that call. The CDR3 runs 15 residues. Germline CDR1 SEHNR, CDR2 FQNEAQ (reference sequence). The CDR3 spells CASSFRQGSTGELFF.

V is TRBV28 and J is TRBJ2-5; TCRdb returns TRBD1, unconfirmable since there is no DNA. The CDR3 runs to 14 residues. The germline gives CDR1 MDHEN, CDR2 SYDVKM. The CDR3 sequence is CATTSDIGSETQYF.

V is TRBV6-2 or TRBV6-3 and J is TRBJ1-2. There are 14 residues in the CDR3. Germline assignment: CDR1 MNHEY and CDR2 SVGEGT. The CDR3 loop reads CASSPDLANYGYTF.

The J gene is TRBJ2-4, the V gene TRBV28; lacking DNA, the TRBD1 call made by TCRdb goes unchecked. From germline, CDR1 is MDHEN and CDR2 SYDVKM. CDR3 length equals 17 residues. The chain's CDR3 is CASSFYGTELAKNIQYF.

The chain is built from TRBV28 and TRBJ2-2; TCRdb calls TRBD2, which cannot be checked without DNA. The CDR3 is 18 amino acids. Per germline, CDR1 MDHEN and CDR2 SYDVKM. CDR3 region: CASSSSRRLAGVFGELFF.

The chain couples TRBV2 to TRBJ2-3; with no DNA, the TCRdb D assignment of TRBD1 cannot be verified. CDR3 length: 16 amino acids. Germline V lookup: CDR1 SNHLY, CDR2 FYNNEI. CDR3 protein: CASSEDEGGSTDTQYF.

This sequence joins TRBV20-1 and TRBJ2-7. The germline CDR1 and CDR2 sequences are DFQATT and SNEGSKA (reference sequence). CDR3 length: 15 amino acids. The CDR3 protein is CSARTYDGDSYEQYF.

The chain links TRBV7-2 to TRBJ2-5; TCRdb's D call, TRBD2, is unchecked because there is no DNA. The germline gives CDR1 SGHTA, CDR2 FQGNSA. The CDR3 is made up of 16 amino acids. The CDR3 loop reads CASSLAVGLAQETQYF.

The genes are TRBV28 and TRBJ2-1; the TCRdb call, TRBD2, lacks DNA for checking. Germline values: CDR1 MDHEN, CDR2 SYDVKM. The CDR3 covers 15 residues. CDR3 sequence: CASSPPGTSGNEQFF. The entire variable domain, with the rest obtained from reference TRBV28 and TRBJ2-1, is as follows: DVKVTQSSRYLVKRTGEKVFLECVQDMDHENMFWYRQDPGLGLRLIYFSYDVKMKEKGDIPEGYSVSREKKERFSLILESASTNQTSMYLCASSPPGTSGNEQFFGPGTRLTVL.

This sequence joins TRBV15 and TRBJ1-5; without DNA, the TCRdb call of TRBD1 cannot be checked. The germline V gene has CDR1 LNHNV and CDR2 YYDKDF (reference sequence). CDR3 length: 13 residues. The CDR3 here is CATSQGHHQPQHF.

Judged by frequency, this clonotype is medium-sized. The chain combines TRBV29-1 with TRBJ2-5; TCRdb designates TRBD2, a call that cannot be tested without DNA. Germline V lookup: CDR1 SQVTM, CDR2 ANQGSEA. The CDR3 is made up of 14 amino acids. CDR3 loop: CSVEDPGATETQYF.

V and J are TRBV5-1 and TRBJ2-3. Germline CDR1 and CDR2: SGHRS and YFSETQ. The length of the CDR3 is 15 residues. CDR3 region: CASSLGVSSTDTQYF.

This rearrangement joins TRBV15 to TRBJ2-5; without DNA, the TCRdb call of TRBD1 cannot be checked. The V gene's germline CDR1 is LNHNV and CDR2 YYDKDF (reference sequence). This CDR3 spans 15 amino acids. Here the CDR3 reads CATSRDRDRGETQYF. The variable domain in full, with the rest retrieved from reference TRBV15 and TRBJ2-5, is DAMVIQNPRYQVTQFGKPVTLSCSQTLNHNVMYWYQQKSSQAPKLLFHYYDKDFNNEADTPDNFQSRRPNTSFCFLDIRSPGLGDTAMYLCATSRDRDRGETQYFGPGTRLLVL.

By frequency, this clonotype is large (0.1 to 1%). This rearrangement joins TRBV29-1 to TRBJ2-1; TCRdb's assignment of TRBD1 cannot be checked, as there is no DNA. Germline CDR1 is SQVTM and CDR2 is ANQGSEA. The length of the CDR3 is 11 residues. CDR3 loop: CSVDVGGEQFF.

The J gene is TRBJ1-2, the V gene TRBV5-4; without DNA, the TCRdb call of TRBD1 cannot be checked. The V gene's germline CDR1 is SGHNT and CDR2 YYREEE (reference sequence). The CDR3 spans 13 residues. The CDR3 loop is CASSLETGDGYTF.

CDR3 sequence: CASSQDRGTEQFF. This chain joins TRBV14 and TRBJ2-1. Germline V lookup: CDR1 SGHDN, CDR2 FVKESK. There are 13 residues in the CDR3.